The clone carrying this T cell receptor beta chain was observed many times. Its antigen is as yet unknown. Donors ranged from roughly 6 to 90 years old and were healthy Caucasians in Russia. This specimen belongs to a study of blood T cells in healthy people across ages. Regarding the study as a whole: As age increased, TCR beta diversity per million T cells fell in a roughly linear fashion. Long-lived donors carried more naive CD4+ cells and greater diversity than aged donors. Donor CMV infection status was unknown, possibly confounding age-related changes in expanded clonotypes.

The CDR3 consists of 13 residues. Trimming removed 6 bases from V and 2 bases from J; junction bases left unmatched: 3. The germline V gene has CDR1 MNHNY and CDR2 SVGAGI (reference sequence). A J-beta primer mix and a sample-barcoded 5' primer were used in a second PCR of about 7 to 11 cycles. Each CDR3 protein gets one entry after TCRdb re-called the 5' RACE reads with MiXCR. The sample yields some 670,000 distinct CDR3 sequences, 52% seen once. V gene TRBV6-6 combines with J gene TRBJ2-7; TRBD2 matches 8 bases. The specimen sequenced was blood. This TCR came from a woman older than 75 in good health. CDR3 sequence reads: CASSKGLAYEQYF. CDR3 DNA: TGTGCCAGCAGCAAGGGACTAGCCTACGAGCAGTACTTC.